A single sample gave rise to the 24 T cell receptor beta chains below, sequenced in a study of T-cell memory formation after mild COVID-19. Using its own MiXCR run on the 5' RACE reads, TCRdb lists one record per CDR3 protein. The sample lists 140,000 or so distinct CDR3 sequences; less than 20% were seen once. Sequenced input: PBMCs or a T cell subset sorted from them (not recorded which). The receptors here all came from an adult woman who had mild COVID-19 (a few samples of this study predate the infection). Cell type and time point are not known.

This clonotype has just a few counts. The rearrangement links TRBV6-5 to TRBJ1-5; possibly TRBD1 for D (6 bases). Trimming left V 4 bases short and J 9 bases short, with 13 bases between. The CDR3 extends over 13 amino acids. Germline lookup yields CDR1 MNHEY and CDR2 SVGAGI. CDR3 DNA: TGTGCCAGCAGTTCTTCTACAGGGCTGCCCCAGCATTTT. Translation gives CASSSSTGLPQHF.

This clonotype has a handful of counts. The chain couples TRBV29-1 to TRBJ2-3; TRBD1 might be the D (6 bases). CDR1 and CDR2 (germline): SQVTM, ANQGSEA. CDR3 length equals 14 residues. Trimming removed 4 bases from V and 6 bases from J, with 17 bases in between. The CDR3: CSVGKAGDSDTQYF. CDR3 sequence (DNA): TGCAGCGTTGGAAAGGCAGGGGATTCGGATACGCAGTATTTT.

This clonotype was seen more than once but under ten times. The genes are TRBV28 and TRBJ2-7, with 9 bases lining up with TRBD2. V was pared by 5 bases and J by 0 bases, with 8 bases of the junction left unmatched. CDR1 and CDR2 (germline): MDHEN, SYDVKM. The CDR3 is 16 residues long. The CDR3 nucleotides are TGTGCCAGCAGTGAATTGACTAGCGGCTCCTCCTACGAGCAGTACTTC. It is translated as CASSELTSGSSYEQYF.

This clonotype was detected only a few times. V and J are TRBV19 and TRBJ1-1; no firm D call. The germline V and J ends were trimmed by 2 bases and 8 bases, with 3 bases remaining between them. From germline, CDR1 is LNHDA and CDR2 SQIVND (reference sequence). This CDR3 comprises 10 residues. The CDR3 is CASSIWEAFF. In DNA form, the CDR3 reads TGTGCCAGTAGTATATGGGAAGCTTTCTTT. The variable domain in full, with the rest retrieved from reference TRBV19 and TRBJ1-1, is DGGITQSPKYLFRKEGQNVTLSCEQNLNHDAMYWYRQDPGQGLRLIYYSQIVNDFQKGDIAEGYSVSREKKESFPLTVTSAQKNPTAFYLCASSIWEAFFGQGTRLTVV.

This clonotype was counted a few times. The genes are TRBV7-3 and TRBJ2-3; 7 bases line up with TRBD2. Germline CDR1 and CDR2: SGHTA and FQGTGA. The ends lost 0 bases at V and 0 bases at J; junction bases unmatched: 3. This CDR3 comprises 16 residues. As DNA, the CDR3 is TGTGCCAGCAGCTTAACGCAGCGGGGAAGCACAGATACGCAGTATTTT. Protein: CASSLTQRGSTDTQYF.

This clonotype was observed a handful of times. The J gene is TRBJ2-7, the V gene TRBV5-1; TRBD1 might be the D (5 bases). The ends were cut back, 4 bases at V and 4 bases at J, with 18 bases in the middle. Germline-derived CDR1 and CDR2 are SGHRS and YFSETQ. CDR3 size: 15 residues. CDR3 protein: CASSPVPDTAYEQYF. The CDR3 nucleotides read TGCGCCAGCAGCCCAGTCCCGGACACTGCTTACGAGCAGTACTTC.

V gene TRBV4-3 combines with J gene TRBJ1-1; 8 bases align to TRBD1. Germline V gene sequence: CDR1 LGHNA, CDR2 YSLEER. This CDR3 spans 14 amino acids. V was clipped by 4 bases and J by 1 base; unmatched bases: 2. Here the CDR3 reads CASSRQGTNTEAFF. DNA of the CDR3: TGCGCCAGCAGCCGACAGGGGACGAACACTGAAGCTTTCTTT.

This clonotype was recorded a few times. V and J are TRBV4-2 and TRBJ2-7; 10 nucleotides align to TRBD2. V dropped 1 base and J dropped 4; count of bases not matched to a gene: 7. CDR1 and CDR2 from the germline V gene are LGHNA and YNFKEQ. The CDR3 extends over 16 amino acids. The CDR3 DNA reads TGTGCCAGCAGCCAAGGGCCTAGCGGGAGTTTATACGAGCAGTACTTC. Its protein product is CASSQGPSGSLYEQYF.

The rearrangement links TRBV24-1 to TRBJ2-5, with a weak D call TRBD2 (5 bases). Per germline, CDR1 KGHDR and CDR2 SFDVKD. Trimming pared 5 bases from V and 4 bases from J, leaving 10 bases between. CDR3 length equals 13 residues. CDR3 in amino acids: CATSGGKGETQYF. The CDR3 DNA sequence: TGTGCCACCAGTGGAGGGAAGGGAGAGACCCAGTACTTC.

This clonotype turned up a few times. The chain carries TRBV19 and TRBJ2-2, with unresolved D. Germline CDR1 LNHDA, CDR2 SQIVND (reference sequence). The ends were cut back, 5 bases at V and 6 bases at J, with 22 bases in the middle. The CDR3 covers 17 residues. CDR3 DNA sequence: TGTGCCAGTAGTTCCTTGGGTACTGTAACATCACCCGGGGAGCTGTTTTTT. Amino acid sequence: CASSSLGTVTSPGELFF.

This clonotype has only a few counts. The chain is built from TRBV9 and TRBJ1-3; D not resolved. This CDR3 contains 14 residues. V lost 2 bases and J 4 bases, leaving 10 bases between the germline ends. The germline gives CDR1 SGDLS, CDR2 YYNGEE. CDR3 coding DNA: TGTGCCAGCAGCGTCGGCTCCTCCGGAAACACCATATATTTT. Translating gives CASSVGSSGNTIYF.

CDR3 in amino acids: CASSSTLGELFF. CDR3 nucleotide sequence: TGTGCCAGCAGCTCTACTCTTGGGGAGCTGTTTTTT. V gene TRBV7-9 combines with J gene TRBJ2-2; no definite D call. The CDR3 loop spans 12 amino acids. Germline CDR1 reads SEHNR; CDR2 reads FQNEAQ (reference sequence). V was cut by 4 bases and J by 8 bases, with 8 bases left in between.

This rearrangement joins TRBV10-3 to TRBJ2-5, with D possibly being TRBD2 (7 bases). The CDR3 covers 13 residues. Looked up from germline, CDR1 is ENHRY and CDR2 is SYGVKD. Trimming left V 4 bases short and J 5 bases short, with 11 bases between. The CDR3 is CAISVGGPETQYF. The CDR3 DNA sequence: TGTGCCATCAGTGTGGGGGGGCCGGAGACCCAGTACTTC.

This clonotype showed up just a few times. CDR3 in amino acids: CSASGYEQYF. CDR3 DNA sequence: TGCAGTGCTAGCGGCTACGAGCAGTACTTC. J is TRBJ2-7 and V is TRBV20-1; D unclear. Trimming removed 3 bases from V and 3 bases from J, with 3 bases in between. CDR1 DFQATT and CDR2 SNEGSKA come from the germline V gene (reference sequence). There are 10 residues in the CDR3.

This clonotype was counted between two and nine times. The chain carries TRBV5-1 and TRBJ1-1; 8 nucleotides align to TRBD1. The CDR3 contains 14 residues. Germline V lookup: CDR1 SGHRS, CDR2 YFSETQ. The V segment lost 1 base and the J segment 6 bases; nucleotides outside the gene matches: 5. This chain's CDR3 is CASSLSGGASEAFF. The CDR3 DNA reads as TGCGCCAGCAGCTTGTCAGGGGGCGCGTCTGAAGCTTTCTTT.

This clonotype was seen a few times. The V call is TRBV2, the J call TRBJ2-7; D unresolved. The germline V gene encodes CDR1 SNHLY and CDR2 FYNNEI. The CDR3 extends over 10 amino acids. The V end lost 8 bases, the J end lost 6 bases, and 8 bases lay between the germline ends. CDR3 in amino acids: CASGSGEQYF. CDR3 nucleotides: TGTGCCAGCGGGTCCGGCGAGCAGTACTTC.

The chain is built from TRBV23-1 and TRBJ1-1; possibly TRBD1 for D (6 bases). TRBV23-1 is known as an ORF, though its function is uncertain. Trimming took off 8 bases at V and 6 bases at J, with 28 bases between the two ends. This CDR3 comprises 17 residues. Here the CDR3 DNA reads TGCGCCAGCGGACTTGAGACAGGCGGTGTGGGGAAGGCTGAAGCTTTCTTT. It codes for CASGLETGGVGKAEAFF.

Remarks on this clonotype: At one of its ends the junction is not consistent with the germline gene, which may arise from a read error. V usage is TRBV2 and J usage is TRBJ1-5, with D uncertain. CDR1 SNHLY and CDR2 FYNNEI come from the germline V gene. The CDR3 contains 13 residues. DNA for the CDR3: TGTGCCAGCAATGAAGGTTTTTATCAGCCCCAGCATTTT. It specifies CASNEGFYQPQHF.

This chain links TRBV20-1 with TRBJ1-2; tentatively, D is TRBD1 (5 bases). The V end lost 5 bases, the J end lost 3 bases, and 16 bases lay between the germline ends. Germline CDR1 is DFQATT and CDR2 is SNEGSKA (reference sequence). This CDR3 spans 14 amino acids. CDR3 sequence (DNA): TGCAGTGCTCCTACCGGGAGGGGAGACTATGGCTACACCTTC. Amino acid sequence: CSAPTGRGDYGYTF.

This clonotype was observed a few times. J is TRBJ2-7 and V is TRBV9; 15 bases are a match to TRBD2. Germline V gene lookup returns CDR1 SGDLS and CDR2 YYNGEE. The junction had 12 bases not matched to a gene; V was cut back by 5 bases and J by 6 bases. CDR3 length equals 17 residues. This CDR3 is CASRAGLAGGPIGEQYF. DNA of the CDR3: TGTGCCAGCAGAGCGGGACTAGCGGGAGGTCCAATTGGCGAGCAGTACTTC.

V gene TRBV25-1 combines with J gene TRBJ2-5; 9 bases are shared with TRBD1. V shed 8 bases, J shed 3 bases, and the junction held 13 bases outside the gene matches. Germline V gives CDR1 MGHDK, CDR2 SYGVNS. CDR3 length equals 16 residues. The DNA of the CDR3 is TGTGCCAGCTCCGAGGCGGGGACAGGGTTGAAAGAGACCCAGTACTTC. Protein product: CASSEAGTGLKETQYF.

This clonotype was seen more than once but under ten times. This chain links TRBV12-3 or TRBV12-4 with TRBJ2-6, with D possibly matching TRBD2 (5 bases). The CDR3 is made up of 15 amino acids. Trimming shortened V by 5 bases and J by 1 base, and 9 bases separated the two germline ends. This chain's CDR3 is CASSPGESGANVLTF. Here the CDR3 DNA reads TGTGCCAGCAGTCCCGGGGAGTCTGGGGCCAACGTCCTGACTTTC.

The chain links TRBV4-3 to TRBJ1-2; no definite D call. The V and J ends lost 2 bases and 0 bases respectively, with 4 bases between them. The CDR3 extends over 13 amino acids. Germline CDR1 is LGHNA and CDR2 is YSLEER. CDR3 protein: CASSQYANYGYTF. In nucleotides, the CDR3 is TGCGCCAGCAGCCAATACGCTAACTATGGCTACACCTTC.

This clonotype was counted between two and nine times. This chain uses TRBV5-1 with TRBJ1-1, with D perhaps matching TRBD1 (6 bases). V lost 5 bases, J lost 0 bases, and 11 bases lay in between. This CDR3 contains 14 residues. Germline V gene lookup returns CDR1 SGHRS and CDR2 YFSETQ. The CDR3 sequence: CASRLGQLNTEAFF. CDR3 nucleotides: TGCGCCAGCAGGCTCGGACAGCTGAACACTGAAGCTTTCTTT.